The sequence of this TCR beta chain was determined in a study of T-cell reconstitution after alpha-beta-depleted transplantation in children. For TCRbeta, the library was prepared with unique molecular identifiers. MiXCR, run by TCRdb on the PCR reads, gives a single entry per CDR3 protein. The profile covers about 610,000 distinct CDR3 sequences, with roughly 10% appearing a single time and 3.5% to 5% taken by the ten largest. This clonotype was seen more than once but under ten times. CDR1 is SGDLS and CDR2 is YYNGEE in the germline V gene. V lost 0 bases to trimming and J lost 9 bases, with 10 bases between them. CDR3 length: 13 amino acids.

The specimen comprised PBMCs from the stem cell graft donor, sampled from the stem cell graft. The clonotype originates from a human donor who donated a stem cell graft to a child with acute myeloid leukemia. V is TRBV9 and J is TRBJ2-1; TRBD2 is a possible D gene (5 bases). CDR3 sequence: CASSVASSGEQFF. The CDR3 DNA sequence: TGTGCCAGCAGCGTAGCTAGCTCCGGTGAGCAGTTCTTC.